This TCR beta chain was recovered during a study of shared clonotypes between healthy human individuals. This CDR3 comprises 14 residues. The germline CDR1 and CDR2 sequences are GTSNPN and SVGIG (reference sequence). J was trimmed by 0 bases and V by 2 bases; bases with no gene match: 2. The assay used deep level. Some 30,000 T cell genomes (300 ng DNA) went into each PBMC replicate. Original handling: Junction-only immunoSEQ sequences carried no quality scores, so filtering differed. Some clones are missing from TCRdb's copy, which holds only in-frame ones; the method was immunoSEQ multiplex PCR. V, J and clone size were drawn from that table, and D and trimming were deduced from the DNA. The table includes around 500,000 clones, approximately 82% detected once.

This receptor was identified in a woman between 40 and 55 years old in good health. Some clones in this sample may be carry-over from other donors' samples. V usage is TRBV30 and J usage is TRBJ2-5; TRBD1 matches 8 bases. Sequencing used PBMCs. Written as DNA, the CDR3 is TGTGCCTGGAGTCGGACAGGGCACCAAGAGACCCAGTACTTC. This encodes CAWSRTGHQETQYF.